A selection of T cell receptor beta chains follows, all from one sample in a study of shared clonotypes between healthy human individuals. The data were produced by immunoSEQ multiplex PCR, yet TCRdb's version contains in-frame clones alone and is incomplete. The table records 650,000 to 750,000 clones, more than 70% of them present only once. The sample consisted of memory CD4+ T cells sorted from blood. These receptor sequences come from a woman younger than 45 in good health. The CDR3 runs from the conserved cysteine through the conserved F or W. A D gene is named only where the DNA matches it firmly. The listing skips clone size in some rows; elsewhere it reads once, few, many or a size class.

TRBV2	TRBD2	TRBJ2-7	.	TGTGCCAGTGGAGGTCTAGCGGCCTACGAGCAGTACTTC	CASGGLAAYEQYF
TRBV15	.	TRBJ1-4	.	TGTGCCACCACCCTTGGGGAAGGGACAAAACTGTTTTTT	CATTLGEGTKLFF
TRBV29-1	.	TRBJ2-1	.	TGCAGCGCTCTCACTTGGGGCTCCTACAATGAGCAGTTCTTC	CSALTWGSYNEQFF
TRBV30	.	TRBJ1-5	.	TGTGCCTGGAGTCCTGACTGGAATCAGCCCCAGCATTTT	CAWSPDWNQPQHF
TRBV5-1	.	TRBJ2-1	few	TGCGCCAGCAGCTTGGCCAGCGGATCCTACAATGAGCAGTTCTTC	CASSLASGSYNEQFF
TRBV28	TRBD2	TRBJ2-7	.	TGTGCCAGCCCTTTTCCGGGACTAGCCTACGAGCAGTACTTC	CASPFPGLAYEQYF
TRBV18	TRBD1	TRBJ2-3	.	TGTGCCAGCTCCCCTGGGCAGGGGGTCGATACGCAGTATTTT	CASSPGQGVDTQYF
TRBV5-1	TRBD1	TRBJ2-7	few	TGCGCCAGCAGCGGAGGGGGACAGGGGATTGTGCGGCGGTGGTACGAGCAGTACTTC	CASSGGGQGIVRRWYEQYF
TRBV7-2	.	TRBJ1-3	.	TGTGCCAGCGACGGACCTTTCTCTGGAAACACCATATATTTT	CASDGPFSGNTIYF
TRBV4-1	.	TRBJ2-2	.	TGCGCCAGCAGCCAAGTGGCGGGGAACACCGGGGAGCTGTTTTTT	CASSQVAGNTGELFF
TRBV10-1	.	TRBJ2-1	.	TGCGCCAGCAGTGATAGGGGTGAGCAGTTCTTC	CASSDRGEQFF
TRBV6-5	TRBD2	TRBJ2-7	once	TGTGCCACTATTGTAGCGGGAGGAACCTACGAGCAGTACTTC	CATIVAGGTYEQYF
TRBV2	.	TRBJ1-1	.	TGTGCCAGCAGTGAACTGGCCCCAGGGTTGGTCACTGAAGCTTTCTTT	CASSELAPGLVTEAFF
TRBV19	TRBD1	TRBJ1-2	few	TGTGCCAGTAGTGCGCGTGGGACAGCCGCTAACTATGGCTACACCTTC	CASSARGTAANYGYTF
TRBV7-2	.	TRBJ1-4	.	TGTGCCAGCAGTCCGGGACGGTCATTTGGCCCTAATGAAAAACTGTTTTTT	CASSPGRSFGPNEKLFF
TRBV5-3	.	TRBJ1-1	.	TGTGCCAGAAGCTTGTCCCGCCCTATGAACACTGAAGCTTTCTTT	CARSLSRPMNTEAFF
TRBV7-6	TRBD2	TRBJ2-3	.	TGTGCCAGCAGCTTAGTCGCGGGAGCCCCCACAGATACGCAGTATTTT	CASSLVAGAPTDTQYF
TRBV18	.	TRBJ2-6	.	TGTGCCAGCTCACCAAAAGGATTTGGAGCCTCTGGGGCCAACGTCCTGACTTTC	CASSPKGFGASGANVLTF
TRBV28	.	TRBJ2-5	.	TGTGCCAGCAGTTTATCGAAGGGGCATGGGGAGACCCAGTACTTC	CASSLSKGHGETQYF
TRBV18	TRBD1	TRBJ1-1	.	TGTGCCAGCTCACCGACAGGGGATGGGAGCCTCAACACTGAAGCTTTCTTT	CASSPTGDGSLNTEAFF
TRBV28	TRBD1	TRBJ1-5	.	TGTGCCAGTGTGGGACAGACTAATAGCAATCAGCCCCAGCATTTT	CASVGQTNSNQPQHF
TRBV28	.	TRBJ1-1	.	TGTGCCACCATCAGTGGGGGCCAGGCTGAAGCTTTCTTT	CATISGGQAEAFF
TRBV5-4	.	TRBJ1-2	many	TGTGCCAGCAGCTACCCTTCAGGGGATGGCTACACCTTC	CASSYPSGDGYTF
TRBV5-1	TRBD1	TRBJ2-5	.	TGCGCCAGCAGCTCTCTCGCGCTGGGACAGGGGGAGTCAGAGACCCAGTACTTC	CASSSLALGQGESETQYF
TRBV25-1	TRBD2	TRBJ2-1	many	TGTGCCAGCAGTCGGACTAGCAACGAGCAGTTCTTC	CASSRTSNEQFF
TRBV9	.	TRBJ1-4	many	TGTGCCAGCAGCGTTCTTGGGCATGGTGAAAAACTGTTTTTT	CASSVLGHGEKLFF
TRBV30	.	TRBJ1-4	.	TGTGCCTGGAGTGTCGGGAATTGGGAAAAACTGTTTTTT	CAWSVGNWEKLFF
TRBV10-3	.	TRBJ2-3	.	TGTGCCATCAGTGCTCGGACAGGGCGGGGGACAGATACGCAGTATTTT	CAISARTGRGTDTQYF
TRBV7-2	.	TRBJ2-5	.	TGTGCCAGCATCCTCCAACAACTAGCCCTGGAGACCCAGTACTTC	CASILQQLALETQYF
TRBV19	.	TRBJ1-5	.	TGTGCCAGTAGAAGCCCCTTTCAAGGAAGCAATCAGCCCCAGCATTTT	CASRSPFQGSNQPQHF
TRBV2	.	TRBJ1-5	.	TGTGCCAGCATGGCAGCCTCCAATCAGCCCCAGCATTTT	CASMAASNQPQHF
TRBV5-4	TRBD2	TRBJ2-3	.	TGTGCCAGCAGCTTGCCTAGCGGGAGAGCAGATACGCAGTATTTT	CASSLPSGRADTQYF
TRBV19	TRBD2	TRBJ2-5	.	TGTGCCAGTAGTGCCTCTAGCGGTCAAGAGACCCAGTACTTC	CASSASSGQETQYF
TRBV6-1	.	TRBJ2-3	.	TGTGCCAGCAGTGAGAGGAGTAGCACAGATACGCAGTATTTT	CASSERSSTDTQYF
TRBV2	.	TRBJ2-7	few	TGTGCCAGCATCCTGGGGAGGTACGCCTACGAGCAGTACTTC	CASILGRYAYEQYF
TRBV30	.	TRBJ1-2	.	TGTGCCTGGAGTGTACGAGACAGACCTAACTATGGCTACACCTTC	CAWSVRDRPNYGYTF
TRBV5-1	TRBD1	TRBJ2-2	.	TGCGCCAGCAGCTTACCGGGACAGGCGAACACCGGGGAGCTGTTTTTT	CASSLPGQANTGELFF
TRBV7-8	.	TRBJ2-6	.	TGTGCCAGCAGCTTAGGCCCGAGTACTGGGGCCAACGTCCTGACTTTC	CASSLGPSTGANVLTF
TRBV19	TRBD2	TRBJ2-1	.	TGTGCCAGTAGTAGGGGGACTAGCGGGAGTGCCAATGAGCAGTTCTTC	CASSRGTSGSANEQFF
TRBV5-1	.	TRBJ2-1	.	TGCGCCAGCAGCTTGACAAGCGGGTCCTACAATGAGCAGTTCTTC	CASSLTSGSYNEQFF
TRBV18	.	TRBJ1-5	.	TGTGCCAGCTCCCCGATGCGCAATCAGCCCCAGCATTTT	CASSPMRNQPQHF
TRBV6-6	.	TRBJ2-2	.	TGTGCCAGCAGTGTACAGGGTATCACCGGGGAGCTGTTTTTT	CASSVQGITGELFF
TRBV9	.	TRBJ2-7	.	TGTGCCAGCAGCGGAAACTTGTTTGACGAGCAGTACTTC	CASSGNLFDEQYF
TRBV7-9	.	TRBJ2-4	many	TGTGCCAGCAGCTTTGCGGGCCAAGCCAAAAACATTCAGTACTTC	CASSFAGQAKNIQYF
TRBV9	TRBD1	TRBJ2-5	once	TGTGCCAGCAGCGCGACGCCGCAACAGGGGTGGCAGACCCAGTACTTC	CASSATPQQGWQTQYF
TRBV7-3	.	TRBJ1-1	.	TGTGCCAGCGGGATAACAACAGGGTCTGAAGCTTTCTTT	CASGITTGSEAFF
TRBV2	TRBD1	TRBJ2-3	.	TGTGCCAGCACGAGGGGGCCGGGATCAGATACGCAGTATTTT	CASTRGPGSDTQYF
TRBV2	.	TRBJ2-7	few	TGTGCCAGCATGGAGGAAAACACGGGGGAGCAGTACTTC	CASMEENTGEQYF
TRBV7-6	TRBD2	TRBJ2-7	once	TGTGCCACTACGGGAGGGCCCCACGAGCAGTACTTC	CATTGGPHEQYF
TRBV11-2	.	TRBJ1-4	.	TGTGCCAGCAGCTTAGCGGGAGGTATTGAAAAACTGTTTTTT	CASSLAGGIEKLFF
TRBV7-6	.	TRBJ1-4	.	TGTGCCAGCAGCTTAGCGGGGGTGAATGAAAAACTGTTTTTT	CASSLAGVNEKLFF
TRBV2	.	TRBJ2-5	once	TGTGCCAGCCAAAGGGAGGGGGGAGAGACCCAGTACTTC	CASQREGGETQYF
TRBV12-5	.	TRBJ1-1	.	TGTGCTAGTGGTTTGGTAGTGTCTGGGGAGCGGAGGAGGAACACTGAAGCTTTCTTT	CASGLVVSGERRRNTEAFF
TRBV27	.	TRBJ2-7	.	TGTGCCAGCAGTTTATTAGGGAGCCCTGGGAAGCAGTACTTC	CASSLLGSPGKQYF
TRBV27	.	TRBJ1-4	few	TGTGCCAGCAGTTTACAGGGTGGCAAAAAACTGTTTTTT	CASSLQGGKKLFF
TRBV5-1	TRBD1	TRBJ2-5	.	TGCGCCAGCAGCTTGGAAGGACAGGGGGTTTGGGAGACCCAGTACTTC	CASSLEGQGVWETQYF
TRBV7-8	.	TRBJ1-5	.	TGTGCCAGCAGCTTAGCGGACAAATTGAGGCCCCAGCATTTT	CASSLADKLRPQHF
TRBV7-9	.	TRBJ1-2	.	TGTGCCAGCAGCTCTTACATGGCATCGAAGGGGGGCTACACCTTC	CASSSYMASKGGYTF
TRBV28	.	TRBJ2-4	.	TGTGCCAGCAACGGGGGCAAAAACATTCAGTACTTC	CASNGGKNIQYF